Sequencing of this T cell receptor beta chain was carried out in a study of CD8 T cells in Susac syndrome. With V trimmed by 4 bases and J by 4 bases, 6 bases remained unmatched. The CDR3 is 16 amino acids. In germline, CDR1 is MDHEN, CDR2 SYDVKM. Random hexamers primed reverse transcription of about 0.5 to 1 ug RNA. The authors amplified TCR beta CDR3 across 54 Vbeta and 13 Jbeta using immunoSEQ multiplex PCR. TCRdb re-derived calls from the immunoSEQ multiplex PCR reads in MiXCR, one entry per CDR3 protein. The sample records 150,000 to 200,000 distinct CDR3 sequences, approximately 95% being singletons. This clonotype has a single count. The study sequenced TCR beta in blood CD8+ and CD4+ T cells. Multiple sclerosis controls were treatment-naive patients with stable or active relapsing-remitting disease.

The sample taken for sequencing was CD4+ T cells from PBMCs. This clonotype was obtained from a human donor with multiple sclerosis. The chain recombines TRBV28 with TRBJ2-1; TRBD2 matches at 11 bases. CDR3: CASSSYSGGVYNEQFF. CDR3 DNA: TGTGCCAGCAGTTCCTATAGCGGGGGGGTATACAATGAGCAGTTCTTC.